This TCR beta chain was documented in a study of OX40 agonist ivuxolimab in advanced cancers. Profiling relied on immunoSEQ multiplex PCR, and the TCRdb table lists in-frame clones only, not all of them. The sample carries 65,000 to 85,000 clones, around 92% recorded once. Trimming shortened V by 1 base and J by 5 bases, and 8 bases separated the two germline ends. CDR1 and CDR2 (germline): SGHAT, FQNNGV. The CDR3 totals 13 residues. Specimen: CD4+ or CD8+ T cells sorted from blood, collected in a trial of the OX40 agonist ivuxolimab. This clonotype was sampled from an adult with an advanced solid tumor such as melanoma, head and neck, liver or kidney cancer. This rearrangement joins TRBV11-2 to TRBJ1-1; D gene ambiguous. The CDR3 spells CASSLAGFTEAFF. DNA of the CDR3: TGTGCCAGCAGCTTAGCGGGGTTTACTGAAGCTTTCTTT.